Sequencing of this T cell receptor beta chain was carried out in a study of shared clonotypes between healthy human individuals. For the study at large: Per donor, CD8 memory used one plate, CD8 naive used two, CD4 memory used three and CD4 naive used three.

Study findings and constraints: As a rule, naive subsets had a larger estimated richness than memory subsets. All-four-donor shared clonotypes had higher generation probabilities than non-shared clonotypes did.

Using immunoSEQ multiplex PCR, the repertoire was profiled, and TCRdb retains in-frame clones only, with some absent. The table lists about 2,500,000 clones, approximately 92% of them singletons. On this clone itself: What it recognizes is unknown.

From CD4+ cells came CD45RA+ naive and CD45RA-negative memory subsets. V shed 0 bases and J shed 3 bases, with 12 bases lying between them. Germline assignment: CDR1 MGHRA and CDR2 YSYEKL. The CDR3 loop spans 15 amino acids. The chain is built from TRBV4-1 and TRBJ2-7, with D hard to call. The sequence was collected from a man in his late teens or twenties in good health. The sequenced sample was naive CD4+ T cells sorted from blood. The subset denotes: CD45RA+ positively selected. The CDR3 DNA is TGCGCCAGCAGCCAAGAGTGGGGTCGGGTCTACGAGCAGTACTTC. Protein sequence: CASSQEWGRVYEQYF.